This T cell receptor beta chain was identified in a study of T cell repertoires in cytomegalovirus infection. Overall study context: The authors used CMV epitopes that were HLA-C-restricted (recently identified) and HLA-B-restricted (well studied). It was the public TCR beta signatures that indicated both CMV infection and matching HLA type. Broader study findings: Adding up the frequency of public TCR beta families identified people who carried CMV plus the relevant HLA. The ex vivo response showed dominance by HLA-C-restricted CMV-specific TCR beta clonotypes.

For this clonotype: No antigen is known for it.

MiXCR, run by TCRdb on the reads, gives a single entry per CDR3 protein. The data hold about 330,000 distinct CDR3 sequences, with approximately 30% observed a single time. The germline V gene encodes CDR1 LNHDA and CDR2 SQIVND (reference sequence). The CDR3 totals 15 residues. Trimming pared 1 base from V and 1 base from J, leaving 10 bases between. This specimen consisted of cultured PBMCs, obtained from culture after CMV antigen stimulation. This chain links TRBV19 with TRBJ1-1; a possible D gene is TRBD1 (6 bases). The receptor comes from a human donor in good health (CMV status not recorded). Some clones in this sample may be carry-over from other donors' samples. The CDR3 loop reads CASSIVTGWNTEAFF. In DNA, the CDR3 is TGTGCCAGTAGTATAGTTACAGGGTGGAACACTGAAGCTTTCTTT.